The 29 T cell receptor beta chains below were found in one sample sequenced in a study of Graves' ophthalmopathy and Graves' hyperthyroidism. Amplification of TCR beta CDR3 regions used RNA transcripts. HTBI-primed first-round RT-PCR preceded second-round multiplex PCR. TCRdb itself ran the multiplex PCR reads through MiXCR, one entry per CDR3 protein. The sample contains a few hundred thousand distinct CDR3 sequences, roughly a sixth of which appear only once. Sequenced sample: peripheral blood. Receptor source: an adult man with Graves' ophthalmopathy.

This clonotype was counted at least ten times. The rearrangement links TRBV2 to TRBJ2-2, with D possibly being TRBD1 (6 bases). Per germline, CDR1 SNHLY and CDR2 FYNNEI. This CDR3 is built from 15 residues. The V gene lost 6 bases and the J gene lost 5 bases, with 16 bases spanning the gap. Here the CDR3 reads CASRGTRGRTGELFF. The CDR3 bases are TGTGCCAGCAGAGGGACACGGGGAAGAACCGGGGAGCTGTTTTTT.

This clonotype turned up a few times. This chain connects TRBV2 to TRBJ2-5, with 13 positions matching TRBD2. Germline CDR1 SNHLY, CDR2 FYNNEI. J gave up 5 bases and V 4 bases, and 4 bases lay outside the gene matches. This CDR3 spans 15 amino acids. CDR3: CASSVGLAGVETQYF. The CDR3, as DNA: TGTGCCAGCAGTGTAGGACTAGCGGGAGTGGAGACCCAGTACTTC.

This clonotype showed up just a few times. At one boundary the junction diverges from the germline segment, which might be a read error. The chain couples TRBV20-1 to TRBJ1-2, with D unclear. CDR1 and CDR2 from the germline V gene are DFQATT and SNEGSKA (reference sequence). The CDR3 totals 13 residues. CDR3 amino acids: CSAKLAGASGYIF. The DNA of the CDR3 is TGCAGTGCTAAGCTAGCGGGCGCTAGTGGCTACATCTTC.

This clonotype came up many times. The DNA of the CDR3 is TGTGCCAGCAGAGGAGTGTATAATTCACCCCTCCACTTT. It translates to CASRGVYNSPLHF. The chain links TRBV2 to TRBJ1-6; D is undetermined. Germline CDR1 reads SNHLY; CDR2 reads FYNNEI. V was shortened by 6 bases and J by 4 bases, with 7 bases between the two germline ends. This CDR3 comprises 13 residues.

This clonotype was found many times. The genes are TRBV2 and TRBJ1-1; tentative D call: TRBD1 (6 bases). The CDR3 sequence is 11 residues long. Germline V gene lookup returns CDR1 SNHLY and CDR2 FYNNEI. Trimming pared 2 bases from V and 10 bases from J, leaving 8 bases between. Here the CDR3 reads CASSEQGRAFF. The CDR3 bases are TGTGCCAGCAGTGAACAGGGGAGAGCTTTCTTT. The whole variable domain, filled in from reference TRBV2 and TRBJ1-1, reads EPEVTQTPSHQVTQMGQEVILRCVPISNHLYFYWYRQILGQKVEFLVSFYNNEISEKSEIFDDQFSVERPDGSNFTLKIRSTKLEDSAMYFCASSEQGRAFFGQGTRLTVV.

This clonotype was seen at least ten times. V usage is TRBV2 and J usage is TRBJ2-2; D could derive from TRBD1 or TRBD2 (5 bases each). Per germline, CDR1 SNHLY and CDR2 FYNNEI. CDR3 size: 20 residues. V lost 0 bases, J lost 0 bases, and 20 bases lay in between. In DNA, the CDR3 is TGTGCCAGCAGTGAAGCGCTTATCCGGGGCTCCGGGCCGAACACCGGGGAGCTGTTTTTT. As protein: CASSEALIRGSGPNTGELFF.

This clonotype was observed a handful of times. The J gene is TRBJ1-1, the V gene TRBV29-1; possible D gene TRBD1, 6 bases. Germline CDR1 SQVTM, CDR2 ANQGSEA. V was cut by 6 bases and J by 11 bases, with 13 bases left in between. CDR3 length: 10 amino acids. DNA for the CDR3: TGCAGCGTACAGGGTCCGGACGCTTTCTTT. Amino acid sequence: CSVQGPDAFF.

There are many counts of this clonotype. The gene calls are TRBV30 and TRBJ1-1; no reliable D call. The V gene lost 0 bases and the J gene lost 1 base, with 9 bases spanning the gap. Germline V gives CDR1 GTSNPN, CDR2 SVGIG (reference sequence). The CDR3 covers 14 residues. The CDR3 DNA sequence: TGTGCCTGGAGTGTTGGCTCCCCGAACACTGAAGCTTTCTTT. This encodes CAWSVGSPNTEAFF.

This clonotype was found a few times. One junction end does not reproduce the germline sequence, and a read error may be involved. The genes are TRBV11-2 and TRBJ2-7; 7 bases match TRBD2. Germline-derived CDR1 and CDR2 are SGHAT and FQNNGV. This CDR3 region has 14 residues. CDR3 DNA sequence: TGTGCCAGCAGCTTGTTACTAGCGATTAGGGAGCAGTGCTTC. Translation gives CASSLLLAIREQCF. The full variable domain, rest sourced from reference TRBV11-2 and TRBJ2-7, is EAGVAQSPRYKIIEKRQSVAFWCNPISGHATLYWYQQILGQGPKLLIQFQNNGVVDDSQLPKDRFSAERLKGVDSTLKIQPAKLEDSAVYLCASSLLLAIREQCFGPGTRLTVT.

The gene calls are TRBV19 and TRBJ1-1, with 7 bases matching TRBD1. This CDR3 region has 16 residues. J was trimmed by 1 base and V by 5 bases; bases with no gene match: 10. Germline CDR1 is LNHDA and CDR2 is SQIVND (reference sequence). The CDR3 DNA sequence: TGTGCCAGTAGTCCCACCACCGGGACAGCGAACACTGAAGCTTTCTTT. This gives the protein CASSPTTGTANTEAFF. The whole variable domain, remainder taken from reference TRBV19 and TRBJ1-1, is DGGITQSPKYLFRKEGQNVTLSCEQNLNHDAMYWYRQDPGQGLRLIYYSQIVNDFQKGDIAEGYSVSREKKESFPLTVTSAQKNPTAFYLCASSPTTGTANTEAFFGQGTRLTVV.

This clonotype was detected ten times or more. The rearrangement uses TRBV2 and TRBJ2-2, with D perhaps matching TRBD2 (6 bases). The CDR3 has 12 residues. The germline CDR1 and CDR2 sequences are SNHLY and FYNNEI. V was cut by 9 bases and J by 3 bases, with 8 bases left in between. CDR3 sequence reads: CAREGDTGELFF. In nucleotides, the CDR3 is TGTGCCAGGGAGGGAGACACCGGGGAGCTGTTTTTT. The variable domain in full, with the rest retrieved from reference TRBV2 and TRBJ2-2, is EPEVTQTPSHQVTQMGQEVILRCVPISNHLYFYWYRQILGQKVEFLVSFYNNEISEKSEIFDDQFSVERPDGSNFTLKIRSTKLEDSAMYFCAREGDTGELFFGEGSRLTVL.

This clonotype has a handful of counts. The chain is built from TRBV30 and TRBJ2-7, with 12 bases aligning to TRBD2. Germline CDR1 reads GTSNPN; CDR2 reads SVGIG (reference sequence). J lost 1 base, V lost 0 bases, and 13 bases had no gene match. The CDR3 runs to 19 residues. The chain's CDR3 is CAWSVRVTSGRFRSYEQYF. CDR3 bases: TGTGCCTGGAGTGTACGGGTGACTAGCGGGAGATTTAGGTCCTACGAGCAGTACTTC. The whole variable domain, remainder taken from reference TRBV30 and TRBJ2-7, is SQTIHQWPATLVQPVGSPLSLECTVEGTSNPNLYWYRQAAGRGLQLLFYSVGIGQISSEVPQNLSASRPQDRQFILSSKKLLLSDSGFYLCAWSVRVTSGRFRSYEQYFGPGTRLTVT.

In this sample, this clonotype turned up many times. V is TRBV6-1 and J is TRBJ2-7; 8 nucleotides line up with TRBD2. The J segment lost 0 bases and the V segment lost 5 bases, leaving 6 bases of the junction unmatched. The CDR3 runs to 15 residues. Germline values: CDR1 MNHNS, CDR2 SASEGT. The CDR3: CASSLSGSTSYEQYF. The CDR3 DNA is TGTGCCAGCAGTCTAAGCGGGAGTACCTCCTACGAGCAGTACTTC.

This clonotype was recorded many times. The CDR3 here is CATSREGPHGYTF. The CDR3 region has the DNA TGTGCCACCAGCAGGGAGGGACCCCATGGCTACACCTTC. The chain couples TRBV15 to TRBJ1-2, with a weak D call TRBD1 (5 bases). Germline CDR1 and CDR2: LNHNV and YYDKDF (reference sequence). This CDR3 is 13 amino acids long. V was shortened by 3 bases and J by 6 bases, with 11 bases between the two germline ends.

This clonotype was seen ten or more times. This chain links TRBV11-2 with TRBJ1-2, with 10 nucleotides matching TRBD1. Germline V CDR1 and CDR2: SGHAT, FQNNGV. The CDR3 runs to 17 residues. V lost 5 bases, J lost 6 bases, and 15 bases stayed unmatched. This CDR3 is CASSQLTGGVRRDGYTF. The CDR3 DNA is TGTGCCAGCAGCCAACTGACAGGGGGCGTGAGAAGAGATGGCTACACCTTC.

Details on this clonotype: The germline gene is not matched at one end of the junction; a read error may be the cause. V is TRBV5-1 and J is TRBJ2-7; the match to TRBD2 covers 7 bases. Germline V lookup: CDR1 SGHRS, CDR2 YFSETQ. CDR3 size: 12 residues. CDR3 amino acids: CASSLGGLAEDF. CDR3 bases: TGCGCCAGCAGCCTGGGGGGTCTAGCGGAAGACTTC.

The chain links TRBV5-4 to TRBJ2-5; tentatively, D is TRBD2 (5 bases). The CDR3 spans 15 residues. CDR1 and CDR2 (germline): SGHNT, YYREEE (reference sequence). Trimming took off 1 base at V and 2 bases at J, with 12 bases between the two ends. The CDR3 DNA sequence: TGTGCCAGCAGCTTGCCCGGCCCGGGGCAAGAGACCCAGTACTTC. Residues: CASSLPGPGQETQYF.

This clonotype showed up many times. V and J are TRBV5-6 and TRBJ1-2, with 8 bases fitting TRBD1. V gave up 4 bases and J gave up 2 bases; unmatched junction bases: 7. In germline, CDR1 is SGHDT, CDR2 YYEEEE. CDR3 size: 15 residues. CDR3 nucleotides: TGTGCCAGCAGCGTCGACAGGGGTACCAACTATGGCTACACCTTC. This translates into CASSVDRGTNYGYTF. Filled out from reference TRBV5-6 and TRBJ1-2, the complete variable domain reads DAGVTQSPTHLIKTRGQQVTLRCSPKSGHDTVSWYQQALGQGPQFIFQYYEEEERQRGNFPDRFSGHQFPNYSSELNVNALLLGDSALYLCASSVDRGTNYGYTFGSGTRLTVV.

Ten or more counts support this clonotype. DNA for the CDR3: TGTGCCAGCAGCTTAGGAAGGGGGCCCCAGCATTTT. Residues: CASSLGRGPQHF. J is TRBJ1-5 and V is TRBV7-8; D might be TRBD1 (5 bases). Germline V gives CDR1 SGHVS, CDR2 FQNEAQ. This CDR3 has 12 residues. V was pared by 1 base and J by 9 bases, with 7 bases between.

This clonotype came up many times. The chain links TRBV7-3 to TRBJ1-1; D possibly corresponds to TRBD1 (5 bases). Per germline, CDR1 SGHTA and CDR2 FQGTGA. There are 16 residues in the CDR3. V dropped 0 bases and J dropped 1 base, with 12 bases sitting between them. The CDR3 DNA reads TGTGCCAGCAGCTTAACTTCTCGGGGCCCGAACACTGAAGCTTTCTTT. It encodes CASSLTSRGPNTEAFF.

This clonotype has at least ten counts. V and J are TRBV11-2 and TRBJ1-1; D not resolved. Germline CDR1 reads SGHAT; CDR2 reads FQNNGV. The CDR3 totals 18 residues. Trimming pared 1 base from V and 0 bases from J, leaving 18 bases between. CDR3 nucleotide sequence: TGTGCCAGCAGCTTAGGTCCCCGGGAGGTCTCCTTGAACACTGAAGCTTTCTTT. Protein sequence: CASSLGPREVSLNTEAFF.

Many counts were recorded for this clonotype. The V gene is TRBV19, the J gene TRBJ2-7; unclear D gene. V gave up 0 bases and J gave up 5 bases, with 11 bases separating them. The CDR3 is made up of 14 amino acids. The germline V gene has CDR1 LNHDA and CDR2 SQIVND (reference sequence). CDR3 bases: TGTGCCAGTAGTATAGAGGCCGGCAGTCACGAGCAGTACTTC. Translated, it gives CASSIEAGSHEQYF.

The rearrangement uses TRBV7-2 and TRBJ2-5; D perhaps matches TRBD1 (6 bases). V dropped 2 bases and J dropped 3 bases, with 13 bases sitting between them. The V gene's germline CDR1 is SGHTA and CDR2 FQGNSA. The CDR3 length is 15 residues. The CDR3 is CASSLIGQLKETQYF. The CDR3 DNA follows: TGTGCCAGCAGCTTAATTGGACAGCTCAAAGAGACCCAGTACTTC.

This clonotype has at least ten counts. The V and J genes are TRBV11-3 and TRBJ2-2; D not resolved. The CDR3 contains 12 residues. Deletions cut 3 bases from V and 7 bases from J, with 6 bases between. CDR1 and CDR2 (germline): SGHNT, YENEEA. In nucleotides, the CDR3 is TGTGCCAGCAGCTTTAACCGCGGGGAGCTGTTTTTT. As protein: CASSFNRGELFF.

This clonotype was seen many times. The V call is TRBV20-1, the J call TRBJ2-4; no clear D. The V end was cut by 0 bases, the J end by 0 bases, with 9 bases between. CDR3 length: 15 amino acids. Germline loops: CDR1 DFQATT, CDR2 SNEGSKA (reference sequence). The DNA of the CDR3 is TGCAGTGCTAGAGACAGTACCCTAGCCAAAAACATTCAGTACTTC. This encodes CSARDSTLAKNIQYF.

The rearrangement uses TRBV12-3 or TRBV12-4 and TRBJ2-7; unclear D gene. The CDR3 has 12 amino acids. The ends were cut back, 5 bases at V and 6 bases at J, with 11 bases in the middle. CDR3: CASSIALVEQYF. CDR3 bases: TGTGCCAGCAGTATCGCTCTGGTCGAGCAGTACTTC.

This clonotype was counted at least ten times. This chain links TRBV28 with TRBJ2-7, with 13 nucleotides matching TRBD2. Trimming removed 4 bases from V and 2 bases from J; junction bases left unmatched: 5. The CDR3 has 16 residues. Germline CDR1 reads MDHEN; CDR2 reads SYDVKM. CDR3 amino acids: CASSSRLAGGAYEQYF. The CDR3 nucleotides are TGTGCCAGCAGTTCGAGACTAGCGGGGGGCGCCTACGAGCAGTACTTC.

This clonotype was picked up many times. This chain links TRBV4-3 with TRBJ2-1; D unresolved. V gave up 2 bases and J gave up 0 bases, with 5 bases separating them. The CDR3 consists of 14 residues. Germline CDR1 reads LGHNA; CDR2 reads YSLEER. This CDR3 is CASSQSVSYNEQFF. Written as DNA, the CDR3 is TGCGCCAGCAGCCAATCTGTCTCCTACAATGAGCAGTTCTTC.

This clonotype was found many times. The V call is TRBV7-8, the J call TRBJ2-7; maybe TRBD1 (5 bases). The CDR3 covers 16 residues. The germline gives CDR1 SGHVS, CDR2 FQNEAQ. With 5 bases removed from V and 0 bases from J, the gap between germline ends came to 17 bases. CDR3 nucleotides: TGTGCCAGCAGCCAAAAGGGGCGGTTCTCCTCCTACGAGCAGTACTTC. Its protein is CASSQKGRFSSYEQYF. The whole variable domain, remainder taken from reference TRBV7-8 and TRBJ2-7, is GAGVSQSPRYKVAKRGQDVALRCDPISGHVSLFWYQQALGQGPEFLTYFQNEAQLDKSGLPSDRFFAERPEGSVSTLKIQRTQQEDSAVYLCASSQKGRFSSYEQYFGPGTRLTVT.